Listed below are T cell receptor beta chains from one sample, sequenced in a study of cytomegalovirus exposure and HLA in healthy donors. Clones were read by immunoSEQ multiplex PCR, and TCRdb kept only the in-frame ones, dropping some. The repertoire includes about 62,000 clones, 65% to 85% of them detected once, and about 2.9% sits in the top ten. Input material: PBMCs. These receptors all come from a woman younger than 45 in good health and CMV-seronegative. Each CDR3 is given with its conserved first and last residue. A D gene is named only where the DNA matches it firmly. Rows give clone size only sometimes, using once, few, many, or a class for an expanded clone.

v_call,j_call,clone_size,d_call,cdr3_nt,cdr3_aa
TRBV5-4,TRBJ1-2,.,TRBD1,TGTGCCAGCAGCCCTACAGGGGGTGGTATCTATGGCTACACCTTC,CASSPTGGGIYGYTF
TRBV7-8,TRBJ1-2,.,.,TGTGCCAGCAGCCCCACGGGAGGCCTCTCCTCCTATGGCTACACCTTC,CASSPTGGLSSYGYTF
TRBV13,TRBJ2-7,.,TRBD1,TGTGCCAGCAGCCAACGGGACAGCTCCTACGAGCAGTACTTC,CASSQRDSSYEQYF
TRBV18,TRBJ2-7,.,.,TGTGCCAGCTCACCTCTAAAGGAGGGTTCCGAGCAGTACTTC,CASSPLKEGSEQYF
TRBV6-1,TRBJ2-2,.,.,TGTGCCAGCGGAGCTTACGTCTCGAACACCGGGGAGCTGTTTTTT,CASGAYVSNTGELFF
TRBV5-4,TRBJ1-1,.,.,TGTGCCAGCAGCTTAAACAGGGAAGCTTTCTTT,CASSLNREAFF
TRBV7-9,TRBJ1-6,.,.,TGTGCCAGCAGCTTAGAAAGCACCGGGGACTCCTATAATTCACCCCTCCACTTT,CASSLESTGDSYNSPLHF
TRBV28,TRBJ1-2,.,.,TGTGCCAGCAGTTTGGCGGGGGACTATGGCTACACCTTC,CASSLAGDYGYTF
TRBV5-1,TRBJ2-1,.,.,TGCGCCAGCAGCTTCGGGGGACATGAGCAGTTCTTC,CASSFGGHEQFF
TRBV11-2,TRBJ2-1,few,.,TGTGCCAGCAGCTTAGTGGCCCTCACCAATGAGCAGTTCTTC,CASSLVALTNEQFF
TRBV6-5,TRBJ2-7,.,.,TGTGCCAGCAGTGTGGAGGGGGGGGACGAGCAGTACTTC,CASSVEGGDEQYF
TRBV7-2,TRBJ1-2,.,TRBD1,TGTGCCAGCAGCTTTTCATTTGGTTGGGACAGGGAGGATGGCTACACCTTC,CASSFSFGWDREDGYTF
TRBV5-1,TRBJ2-4,.,TRBD1,TGCGCCAGCAGCTTGGACCCAGGGGGAAACATTCAGTACTTC,CASSLDPGGNIQYF
TRBV6-1,TRBJ2-5,.,.,TGTGCCAGCAGTGTACGACTAGTCTTCGGAGAGACCCAGTACTTC,CASSVRLVFGETQYF
TRBV6-4,TRBJ1-1,.,TRBD1,TGTGCCAGCAGTGAAGGGACAGGGGGTTATGAAGCTTTCTTT,CASSEGTGGYEAFF
TRBV6-6,TRBJ1-5,few,.,TGTGCCAGCACCAAACCCCCGGGTCAGCCCCAGCATTTT,CASTKPPGQPQHF
TRBV9,TRBJ2-3,few,.,TGTGCCAGCAGCCCCTTCGGGGAGGGGGGACTTGTCACAGATACGCAGTATTTT,CASSPFGEGGLVTDTQYF
TRBV4-1,TRBJ2-7,.,TRBD2,TGCGCCAGCAGCCAAGGTAGCGGGGGGGCCTACGAGCAGTACTTC,CASSQGSGGAYEQYF
TRBV6-4,TRBJ1-2,.,TRBD1,TGTGCCAGCAGTGATACCGGGACAGGGCTGTTTGGCTACACCTTC,CASSDTGTGLFGYTF
TRBV28,TRBJ1-1,.,.,TGTGCCAGCAGTTTATTAGTCTCCCTGAACACTGAAGCTTTCTTT,CASSLLVSLNTEAFF
TRBV18,TRBJ2-1,.,TRBD2,TGTGCCAGCTCACGCGCGGGGGGGCCTAATGAGCAGTTCTTC,CASSRAGGPNEQFF
TRBV7-9,TRBJ1-1,.,.,TGTGCCAGCAGCCCAATGGGGGGTACTGAAGCTTTCTTT,CASSPMGGTEAFF
TRBV5-1,TRBJ2-3,.,TRBD2,TGCGCCAGCAGCCGGGGACTACCCACAGATACGCAGTATTTT,CASSRGLPTDTQYF
TRBV11-3,TRBJ2-1,.,TRBD2,TGTGCCAGCAGTCGGGGGGGTTCTGAGCAGTTCTTC,CASSRGGSEQFF
TRBV14,TRBJ1-6,.,.,TGTGCCAGCAGCTCAGGTCCGGCTTCACCCCTCCACTTT,CASSSGPASPLHF
TRBV6-5,TRBJ1-4,.,.,TGTGCCAGCAGTTACAGGGGTGCAACTAATGAAAAACTGTTTTTT,CASSYRGATNEKLFF
TRBV6-5,TRBJ2-3,.,.,TGTGCCAGCAGCTCCCTAGGTACGCAGTATTTT,CASSSLGTQYF
TRBV6-1,TRBJ2-2,.,.,TGTGCCAGCAGTGAATATGACAGCTCGAACACCGGGGAGCTGTTTTTT,CASSEYDSSNTGELFF
TRBV19,TRBJ2-1,.,TRBD2,TGTGCCAGTAGTTCAATGACTAGCGGATACAATGAGCAGTTCTTC,CASSSMTSGYNEQFF